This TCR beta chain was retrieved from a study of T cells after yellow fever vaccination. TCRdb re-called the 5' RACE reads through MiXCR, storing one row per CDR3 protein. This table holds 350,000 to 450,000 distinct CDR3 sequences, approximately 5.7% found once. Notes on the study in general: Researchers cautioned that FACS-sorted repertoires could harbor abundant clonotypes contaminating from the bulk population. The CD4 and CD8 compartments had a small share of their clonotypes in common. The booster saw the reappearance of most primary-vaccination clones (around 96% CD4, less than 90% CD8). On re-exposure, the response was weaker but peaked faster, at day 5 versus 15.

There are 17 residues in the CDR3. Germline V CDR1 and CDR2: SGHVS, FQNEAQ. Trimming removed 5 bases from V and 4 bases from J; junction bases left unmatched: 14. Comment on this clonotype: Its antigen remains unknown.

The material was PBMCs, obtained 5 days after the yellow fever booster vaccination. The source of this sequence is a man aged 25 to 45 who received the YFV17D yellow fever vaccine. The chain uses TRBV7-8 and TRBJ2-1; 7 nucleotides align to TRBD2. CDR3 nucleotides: TGTGCCAGCAGCCCTATTAGAGAGCGGACTAGATACAATGAGCAGTTCTTC. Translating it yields CASSPIRERTRYNEQFF. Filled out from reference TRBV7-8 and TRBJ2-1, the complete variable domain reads GAGVSQSPRYKVAKRGQDVALRCDPISGHVSLFWYQQALGQGPEFLTYFQNEAQLDKSGLPSDRFFAERPEGSVSTLKIQRTQQEDSAVYLCASSPIRERTRYNEQFFGPGTRLTVL.